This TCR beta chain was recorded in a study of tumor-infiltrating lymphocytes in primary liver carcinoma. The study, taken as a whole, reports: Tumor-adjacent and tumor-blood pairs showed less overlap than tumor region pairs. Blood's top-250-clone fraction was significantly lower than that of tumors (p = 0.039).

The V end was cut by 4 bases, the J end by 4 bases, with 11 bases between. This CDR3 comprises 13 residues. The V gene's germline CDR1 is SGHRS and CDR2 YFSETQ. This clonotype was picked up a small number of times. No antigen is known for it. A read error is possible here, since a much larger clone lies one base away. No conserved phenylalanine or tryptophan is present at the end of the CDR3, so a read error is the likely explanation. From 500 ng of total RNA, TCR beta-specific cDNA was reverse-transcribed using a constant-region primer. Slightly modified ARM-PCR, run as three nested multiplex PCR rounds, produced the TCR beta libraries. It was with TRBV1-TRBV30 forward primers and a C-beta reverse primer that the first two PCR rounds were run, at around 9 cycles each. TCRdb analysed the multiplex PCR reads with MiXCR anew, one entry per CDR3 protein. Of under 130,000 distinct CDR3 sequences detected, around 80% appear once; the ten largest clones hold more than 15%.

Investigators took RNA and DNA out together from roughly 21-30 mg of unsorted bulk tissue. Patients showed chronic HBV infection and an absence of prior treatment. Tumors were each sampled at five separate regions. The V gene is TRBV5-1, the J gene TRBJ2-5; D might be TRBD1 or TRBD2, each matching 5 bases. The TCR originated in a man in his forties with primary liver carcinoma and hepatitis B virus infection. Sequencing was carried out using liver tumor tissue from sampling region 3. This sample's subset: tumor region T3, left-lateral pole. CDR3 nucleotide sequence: TGCGCCAGCAGCGTGGGGGACGGAGAGACCCAGTACATC. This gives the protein CASSVGDGETQYI.